These 20 T cell receptor beta chains came from one sample sequenced in a study of shared clonotypes between healthy human individuals. Assay used: immunoSEQ multiplex PCR; TCRdb lists only in-frame clones, some missing. Of some 2,500,000 clones listed, roughly 93% were seen once; the top ten hold approximately 0.36%. Sequenced: naive CD4+ T cells from PBMCs. As for subset: CD45RA+ positively selected. These receptors were taken from a man aged 18-30 years in good health. Some clones in this sample may be carry-over from other donors' samples.

V is TRBV28 and J is TRBJ2-1; the D call may be TRBD1 or TRBD2 (6 bases each). Germline CDR1 and CDR2: MDHEN and SYDVKM. CDR3 length equals 20 residues. The V gene lost 6 bases and the J gene lost 4 bases, with 31 bases spanning the gap. The CDR3 protein is CASRPRQGLPRGGVYNEQFF. DNA of the CDR3: TGTGCCAGCAGGCCGAGGCAGGGGCTTCCCCGAGGAGGGGTTTACAATGAGCAGTTCTTC.

The chain couples TRBV9 to TRBJ2-5; possible D gene TRBD2, 6 bases. The CDR3 totals 16 residues. CDR1 is SGDLS, CDR2 YYNGEE, per germline. V lost 3 bases and J lost 1, with 16 bases in between. The CDR3 spells CASSARRVGGQETQYF. The CDR3 DNA reads TGTGCCAGCAGCGCCCGTCGTGTGGGAGGCCAAGAGACCCAGTACTTC.

The chain uses TRBV5-1 and TRBJ2-3; possible D gene TRBD2, 6 bases. The CDR3 runs to 15 residues. The V gene's germline CDR1 is SGHRS and CDR2 YFSETQ. V was shortened by 6 bases and J by 3 bases, with 17 bases between the two germline ends. The DNA of the CDR3 is TGCGCCAGCACCCTTGGGGGGAGAGGGACAGATACGCAGTATTTT. Translation gives CASTLGGRGTDTQYF. Together with reference TRBV5-1 and TRBJ2-3, the CDR3 gives the full variable domain: KAGVTQTPRYLIKTRGQQVTLSCSPISGHRSVSWYQQTPGQGLQFLFEYFSETQRNKGNFPGRFSGRQFSNSRSEMNVSTLELGDSALYLCASTLGGRGTDTQYFGPGTRLTVL.

The chain couples TRBV7-9 to TRBJ1-5; D unclear. The CDR3 loop spans 15 amino acids. Trimming removed 1 base at V and 5 bases at J, with 12 bases between. Germline CDR1 is SEHNR and CDR2 is FQNEAQ (reference sequence). This chain's CDR3 is CASSLGPQADQPQHF. In DNA, the CDR3 is TGTGCCAGCAGCTTAGGTCCCCAGGCTGATCAGCCCCAGCATTTT.

The chain carries TRBV10-3 and TRBJ2-7; 11 nucleotides agree with TRBD2. Looked up from germline, CDR1 is ENHRY and CDR2 is SYGVKD. V shed 6 bases, J shed 2 bases, and the junction held 9 bases outside the gene matches. There are 16 residues in the CDR3. The CDR3 nucleotides are TGTGCCATCAGGGGAGGACTAGCGGGTCCCCCCTACGAGCAGTACTTC. Amino acids: CAIRGGLAGPPYEQYF.

This sequence joins TRBV7-3 and TRBJ2-1, with 13 bases lining up with TRBD2. CDR1 is SGHTA and CDR2 is FQGTGA in the germline V gene. This CDR3 is built from 18 residues. The V segment lost 5 bases and the J segment 2 bases; nucleotides outside the gene matches: 9. The CDR3, as DNA: TGTGCCAGCAGCACATCGGTGGGACTAGCGGGGACCTACAATGAGCAGTTCTTC. It is translated as CASSTSVGLAGTYNEQFF.

This rearrangement joins TRBV14 to TRBJ2-3, with TRBD2 matching over 10 bases. The CDR3 is made up of 15 amino acids. Unmatched junction bases numbered 1, after V lost 2 bases and J lost 2 bases. Per germline, CDR1 SGHDN and CDR2 FVKESK. CDR3 amino acids: CASSQLAGDTDTQYF. The CDR3 nucleotides read TGTGCCAGCAGCCAACTAGCGGGAGACACAGATACGCAGTATTTT. The full variable domain, with the rest looked up from reference TRBV14 and TRBJ2-3, is EAGVTQFPSHSVIEKGQTVTLRCDPISGHDNLYWYRRVMGKEIKFLLHFVKESKQDESGMPNNRFLAERTGGTYSTLKVQPAELEDSGVYFCASSQLAGDTDTQYFGPGTRLTVL.

The rearrangement links TRBV6-5 to TRBJ1-1; 8 nucleotides line up with TRBD1. The CDR3 runs to 13 residues. Germline V gene data show CDR1 as MNHEY and CDR2 as SVGAGI. V was pared by 2 bases and J by 6 bases, with 2 bases of the junction left unmatched. DNA for the CDR3: TGTGCCAGCAGTTACATGGACAGGGCTGAAGCTTTCTTT. Encoded protein: CASSYMDRAEAFF.

This clone was observed a single time. V and J are TRBV7-6 and TRBJ1-3; D is unclear. From germline, CDR1 is SGHVS and CDR2 FNYEAQ. V dropped 5 bases and J dropped 4 bases, with 12 bases sitting between them. The CDR3 has 14 residues. The DNA of the CDR3 is TGTGCCAGCAGCCTGATGGGGTCCGGAAACACCATATATTTT. Translated: CASSLMGSGNTIYF.

This clone was recorded only once. This chain connects TRBV7-3 to TRBJ2-1; TRBD2 matches at 10 bases. Germline V CDR1 and CDR2: SGHTA, FQGTGA. This CDR3 comprises 15 residues. The V gene end was trimmed by 2 bases and the J gene end by 9 bases; junction bases not matched to a gene: 7. The DNA for the CDR3 is TGTGCCAGCAGCTTACGAGCGGGAGGGCCGGGTGAGCAGTTCTTC. Translated, it gives CASSLRAGGPGEQFF. Supplemented by reference TRBV7-3 and TRBJ2-1, the full variable domain reads GAGVSQTPSNKVTEKGKYVELRCDPISGHTALYWYRQSLGQGPEFLIYFQGTGAADDSGLPNDRFFAVRPEGSVSTLKIQRTERGDSAVYLCASSLRAGGPGEQFFGPGTRLTVL.

This clone was picked up one time. The rearrangement uses TRBV5-4 and TRBJ2-2; 9 positions agree with TRBD1. The germline V gene has CDR1 SGHNT and CDR2 YYREEE (reference sequence). J was trimmed by 1 base and V by 4 bases; bases with no gene match: 2. The CDR3 has 15 amino acids. CDR3 amino acids: CASSPGQGNTGELFF. CDR3 DNA sequence: TGTGCCAGCAGCCCGGGACAGGGGAACACCGGGGAGCTGTTTTTT. Based on the CDR3 plus reference TRBV5-4 and TRBJ2-2, the full variable domain is ETGVTQSPTHLIKTRGQQVTLRCSSQSGHNTVSWYQQALGQGPQFIFQYYREEENGRGNFPPRFSGLQFPNYSSELNVNALELDDSALYLCASSPGQGNTGELFFGEGSRLTVL.

This clone was recorded once. The V call is TRBV28, the J call TRBJ1-5; 7 bases fit TRBD1. The CDR3 has 16 amino acids. CDR1 and CDR2 from the germline V gene are MDHEN and SYDVKM. V was pared by 5 bases and J by 5 bases, with 12 bases of the junction left unmatched. For the CDR3, the DNA is TGTGCCAGCAGTCCCCCCAGGACAGGTTATTATCAGCCCCAGCATTTT. Translated, it gives CASSPPRTGYYQPQHF. The full variable domain, its missing parts supplied by reference TRBV28 and TRBJ1-5, is DVKVTQSSRYLVKRTGEKVFLECVQDMDHENMFWYRQDPGLGLRLIYFSYDVKMKEKGDIPEGYSVSREKKERFSLILESASTNQTSMYLCASSPPRTGYYQPQHFGDGTRLSIL.

Details on this clone: Different DNA sequences within this sample yield the same CDR3. The chain has TRBV2 and TRBJ1-1; 8 bases map to TRBD1. After removal of 5 bases from V and 1 base from J, the junction contained 3 bases not matched to a gene. This CDR3 has 14 residues. Germline V gene lookup returns CDR1 SNHLY and CDR2 FYNNEI. The CDR3 DNA sequence: TGTGCCAGCAGTCGACAGGGGCCGAACACTGAAGCTTTCTTT. Translating it yields CASSRQGPNTEAFF.

This rearrangement joins TRBV18 to TRBJ2-2; 9 nucleotides match TRBD1. The V gene's germline CDR1 is KGHSH and CDR2 LQKENI. The V segment lost 4 bases and the J segment 5 bases; nucleotides outside the gene matches: 17. The CDR3 is made up of 19 amino acids. The DNA for the CDR3 is TGTGCCAGCTCACGGGACGGTCGCCCCGGGACAGGGTCGACCGGGGAGCTGTTTTTT. Translated: CASSRDGRPGTGSTGELFF. The whole variable domain, filled in from reference TRBV18 and TRBJ2-2, reads NAGVMQNPRHLVRRRGQEARLRCSPMKGHSHVYWYRQLPEEGLKFMVYLQKENIIDESGMPKERFSAEFPKEGPSILRIQQVVRGDSAAYFCASSRDGRPGTGSTGELFFGEGSRLTVL.

V usage is TRBV28 and J usage is TRBJ1-4; 7 bases are a match to TRBD1. V was clipped by 5 bases and J by 0 bases; unmatched bases: 6. The CDR3 sequence is 16 residues long. The germline CDR1 and CDR2 sequences are MDHEN and SYDVKM. The CDR3 bases are TGTGCCAGCAGTCGGCGGACAGGCCCAACTAATGAAAAACTGTTTTTT. Amino acid sequence: CASSRRTGPTNEKLFF.

The gene calls are TRBV18 and TRBJ2-7; 10 bases line up with TRBD1. V lost 3 bases to trimming and J lost 6 bases; unmatched junction nucleotides: 14. CDR3 length: 17 amino acids. Germline CDR1 and CDR2: KGHSH and LQKENI. The CDR3 sequence: CASSPLRAGTGAPEQYF. The CDR3 bases are TGTGCCAGCTCACCGCTGAGGGCCGGGACAGGGGCGCCCGAGCAGTACTTC.

The chain joins TRBV6-6 to TRBJ2-2, with no clear D. V was pared by 0 bases and J by 1 base, with 6 bases between. This CDR3 region has 15 residues. Germline V gene data show CDR1 as MNHNY and CDR2 as SVGAGI (reference sequence). CDR3 protein: CASSYSGLNTGELFF. The CDR3 DNA reads TGTGCCAGCAGTTACTCTGGGCTGAACACCGGGGAGCTGTTTTTT.

To note about this clone: Other nucleotide sequences in the sample specify the same CDR3. The chain couples TRBV28 to TRBJ2-7; 9 positions agree with TRBD1. The CDR3 spans 15 residues. Trimming removed 5 bases from V and 1 base from J; junction bases left unmatched: 6. The V gene's germline CDR1 is MDHEN and CDR2 SYDVKM. The CDR3 DNA follows: TGTGCCAGCAGTACCCCCGGGACAGGGTCCTACGAGCAGTACTTC. The encoded protein is CASSTPGTGSYEQYF.

J is TRBJ2-5 and V is TRBV28; 9 nucleotides match TRBD2. Looked up from germline, CDR1 is MDHEN and CDR2 is SYDVKM. The CDR3 consists of 16 residues. Germline trimming cut 1 base from V and 0 bases from J; bases unmatched to any gene: 3. Here the CDR3 reads CASSLSASGDQETQYF. The CDR3 bases are TGTGCCAGCAGTTTATCAGCTAGCGGGGACCAAGAGACCCAGTACTTC.

V and J are TRBV19 and TRBJ2-1; 10 nucleotides agree with TRBD1. The CDR3 runs 17 residues. From germline, CDR1 is LNHDA and CDR2 SQIVND (reference sequence). Trimming took 4 bases from V and 4 from J; bases not matched to a gene: 10. CDR3 protein: CASSRDRDRGGYNEQFF. As DNA, the CDR3 is TGTGCCAGTAGTAGGGACCGGGACAGGGGAGGTTACAATGAGCAGTTCTTC.